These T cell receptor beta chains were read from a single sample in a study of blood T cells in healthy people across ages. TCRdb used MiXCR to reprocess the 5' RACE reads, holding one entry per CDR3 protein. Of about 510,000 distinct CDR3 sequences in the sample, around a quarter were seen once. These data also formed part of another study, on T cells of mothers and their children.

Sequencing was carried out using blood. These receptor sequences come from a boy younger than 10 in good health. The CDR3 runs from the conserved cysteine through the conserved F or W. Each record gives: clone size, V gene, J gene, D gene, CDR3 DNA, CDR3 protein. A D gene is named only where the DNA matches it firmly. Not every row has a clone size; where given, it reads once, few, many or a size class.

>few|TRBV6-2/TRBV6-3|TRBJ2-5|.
TGTGCCAGCAGTTACTCGGTAAGAAGAGGAGAGACCCAGTACTTC
CASSYSVRRGETQYF
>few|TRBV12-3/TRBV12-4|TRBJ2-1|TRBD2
TGTGCCAGCAGTAGTCCGTTAGCGGGGGGGCAGAATGAGCAGTTCTTC
CASSSPLAGGQNEQFF
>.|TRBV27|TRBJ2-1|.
TGTGCCAGCAGTGGGACTGGAAATTACAATGAGCAGTTCTTC
CASSGTGNYNEQFF
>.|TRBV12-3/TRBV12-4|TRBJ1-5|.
TGTGCCAGCAGCCCACAGGTGCGGCCCCAGCATTTT
CASSPQVRPQHF
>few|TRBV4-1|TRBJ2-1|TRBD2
TGCGCCAGCAGCCAAGGAACCCTAGCGGGGGCCTACAATGAGCAGTTCTTC
CASSQGTLAGAYNEQFF
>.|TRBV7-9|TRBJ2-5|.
TGTGCCAGCAGCTCCTGGGGCCCGACCCAGTACTTC
CASSSWGPTQYF
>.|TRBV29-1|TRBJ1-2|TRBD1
TGCAGCGTCCGGGACAGGGCCCATGGCTACACCTTC
CSVRDRAHGYTF
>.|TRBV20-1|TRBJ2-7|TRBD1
TGCAGTGCTAGGGATCCAGGGGGAACCTACGAGCAGTACTTC
CSARDPGGTYEQYF
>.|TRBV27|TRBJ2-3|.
TGTGCCAGCAGTTTATCCCGCTCTCTAGATACGCAGTATTTT
CASSLSRSLDTQYF
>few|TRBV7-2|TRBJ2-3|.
TGTGCCAGCGCTTCCGGGGGCCTAGATACGCAGTATTTT
CASASGGLDTQYF
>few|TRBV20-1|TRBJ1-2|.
TGCAGTGCTAGAGAGGGGGGGGAAGGCGGCTACACCTTC
CSAREGGEGGYTF
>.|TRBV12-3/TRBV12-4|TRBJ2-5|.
TGTGCCGGCAGCTATTCCGGGGAGACCCAGTACTTC
CAGSYSGETQYF
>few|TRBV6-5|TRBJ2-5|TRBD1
TGTGCCAGCAGTTCCACCCCCAGACAGGGCCGAGAGACCCAGTACTTC
CASSSTPRQGRETQYF
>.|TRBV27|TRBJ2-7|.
TGTGCCGTCGGCTTGGACACTTCCTACGAGCAGTACTTC
CAVGLDTSYEQYF
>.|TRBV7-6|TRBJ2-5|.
TGTGCCAGCAGCTTAGAAGGGATCCAAGAGACCCAGTACTTC
CASSLEGIQETQYF
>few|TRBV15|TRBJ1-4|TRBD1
TGTGCCACCAGCAGAGGTGTGGGACAGGGGGCCATTGCAACTAATGAAAAACTGTTTTTT
CATSRGVGQGAIATNEKLFF
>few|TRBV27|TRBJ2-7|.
TGTGCCAGCAGTCTTCGGACTGATTCCTACGAGCAGTACTTC
CASSLRTDSYEQYF
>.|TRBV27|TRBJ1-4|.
TGTGCCAGCAGTTTATCCCCTGGGGGGGCGGGTGAAAAACTGTTTTTT
CASSLSPGGAGEKLFF
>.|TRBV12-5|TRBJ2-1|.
TGTGCTAGTGGTTTGGTACTCGAGCAGTTCTTC
CASGLVLEQFF
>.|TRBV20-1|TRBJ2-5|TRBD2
TGCAGTGCTAGAGATTCGGGACTAGCGGGAGGGTTCCCCCAAGAGACCCAGTACTTC
CSARDSGLAGGFPQETQYF
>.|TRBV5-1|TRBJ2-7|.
TGCGCCAGCGGCCCCCACTCGGTAGACCACTCCTACGAGCAGTACTTC
CASGPHSVDHSYEQYF
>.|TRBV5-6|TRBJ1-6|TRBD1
TGTGCCAGCAGCTTGGCAGGGGGCAATAATTCACCCCTCCACTTT
CASSLAGGNNSPLHF
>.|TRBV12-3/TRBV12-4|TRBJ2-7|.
TGTGCCAGCACCCCGGGGGACGAGCAGTACTTC
CASTPGDEQYF
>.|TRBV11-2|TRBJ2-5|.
TGTGCCAGCAGCCCCCCATGGGTCCAAGAGACCCAGTACTTC
CASSPPWVQETQYF
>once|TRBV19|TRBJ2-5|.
TGTGCCAGTAGTGGGCCCGACACTCTTCAGACCCAGTACTTC
CASSGPDTLQTQYF
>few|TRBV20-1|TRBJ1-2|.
TGCAGTGCTAGACCACCTGGTGGGCAGGGAGATTTTGGCTACACCTTC
CSARPPGGQGDFGYTF
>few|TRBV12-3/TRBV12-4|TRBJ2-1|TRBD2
TGTGCCAGCAGTCCTAGCGGGGGGCGAAATGAGCAGTTCTTC
CASSPSGGRNEQFF
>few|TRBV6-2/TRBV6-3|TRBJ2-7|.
TGTGCCAGCAGTTACTCGGCGCGGCAAGAGACCTACGAGCAGTACTTC
CASSYSARQETYEQYF